The 26 T cell receptor beta chains reported below all come from one sample, sequenced in a study of blood T cell repertoires in COVID-19. The repertoire was sequenced with immunoSEQ multiplex PCR; TCRdb's copy has only in-frame clones and lacks some. The sample records under 350,000 clones, around nine tenths being singletons. The sequencing sample was made of PBMCs or T cells enriched from blood (not recorded which). These receptor sequences come from a man between 60 and 70 years old who had recovered from COVID-19.

The V call is TRBV4-3, the J call TRBJ1-4, with TRBD1 identical over 8 bases. V lost 0 bases to trimming and J lost 7 bases; unmatched junction nucleotides: 7. The CDR3 is 16 amino acids. CDR1 is LGHNA and CDR2 is YSLEER in the germline V gene. In DNA, the CDR3 is TGCGCCAGCAGCCAAGATCCCAGGGGGCGATTTGAAAAACTGTTTTTT. Encoded protein: CASSQDPRGRFEKLFF.

V gene TRBV30 combines with J gene TRBJ1-2; 11 bases are a match to TRBD1. Germline CDR1 reads GTSNPN; CDR2 reads SVGIG (reference sequence). This CDR3 contains 15 residues. V shed 0 bases and J 7 bases; nucleotides not matched to a gene: 7. Here the CDR3 DNA reads TGTGCCTGGAGTGTACTCGGACAGGGGGCCAGTGGCTACACCTTC. It is translated as CAWSVLGQGASGYTF.

This rearrangement joins TRBV6-2 or TRBV6-3 to TRBJ2-7, with D perhaps TRBD1 (6 bases). Germline assignment: CDR1 MNHEY and CDR2 SVGEGT. The V end lost 2 bases, the J end lost 0 bases, and 14 bases lay between the germline ends. This CDR3 has 16 amino acids. The CDR3 loop is CASSYDTGIVSYEQYF. Written as DNA, the CDR3 is TGTGCCAGCAGTTACGATACAGGGATTGTCTCCTACGAGCAGTACTTC.

The CDR3 sequence: CASHAGDSSIYEQYF. Here the CDR3 DNA reads TGTGCCAGCCACGCAGGCGACAGTTCCATTTACGAGCAGTACTTC. The chain combines TRBV6-6 with TRBJ2-7; D is perhaps TRBD1 (5 bases). Germline CDR1 and CDR2: MNHNY and SVGAGI (reference sequence). This CDR3 is built from 15 residues. Deletions cut 8 bases from V and 4 bases from J, with 21 bases between.

This clone was recorded once. The J gene is TRBJ2-5, the V gene TRBV6-5, with D possibly being TRBD2 (6 bases). V lost 6 bases, J lost 1 base, and 15 bases lay in between. Germline-derived CDR1 and CDR2 are MNHEY and SVGAGI. There are 15 residues in the CDR3. The CDR3, as DNA: TGTGCCAGCAGAGCTCCTCGGGAGCCCCAAGAGACCCAGTACTTC. Translating gives CASRAPREPQETQYF.

The CDR3: CASSEASGVNNEQFF. The CDR3 DNA follows: TGTGCCAGCAGTGAAGCAAGCGGGGTTAACAATGAGCAGTTCTTC. This chain links TRBV2 with TRBJ2-1; TRBD2 matches at 7 bases. The V and J ends lost 0 bases and 5 bases, in that order; junction bases with no gene match: 4. Germline V gives CDR1 SNHLY, CDR2 FYNNEI. This CDR3 region has 15 residues.

The V gene is TRBV19, the J gene TRBJ2-2; 8 bases are shared with TRBD2. The CDR3 has 17 residues. V dropped 4 bases and J dropped 2; count of bases not matched to a gene: 9. From germline, CDR1 is LNHDA and CDR2 SQIVND (reference sequence). CDR3 amino acids: CASSTLRTSSNTGELFF. The CDR3 DNA reads TGTGCCAGTAGTACCCTCCGGACTAGCAGTAACACCGGGGAGCTGTTTTTT.

The chain uses TRBV18 and TRBJ2-1; D uncertain. From germline, CDR1 is KGHSH and CDR2 LQKENI. This CDR3 contains 13 residues. V was shortened by 2 bases and J by 6 bases, with 8 bases between the two germline ends. CDR3 residues: CASSPGRGNEQFF. The CDR3 bases are TGTGCCAGCTCACCAGGCAGAGGCAATGAGCAGTTCTTC.

This clone was recorded only once. This chain links TRBV7-3 with TRBJ1-2; 9 nucleotides agree with TRBD1. The CDR3 contains 15 residues. J was trimmed by 6 bases and V by 3 bases; bases with no gene match: 8. Germline CDR1 and CDR2: SGHTA and FQGTGA. The DNA of the CDR3 is TGTGCCAGCAGCTTCTCCTTCGGGACAGGGAATGGCTACACCTTC. This encodes CASSFSFGTGNGYTF.

The V and J genes are TRBV2 and TRBJ2-5, with 7 bases lining up with TRBD2. CDR1 is SNHLY and CDR2 is FYNNEI in the germline V gene. After removal of 5 bases from V and 5 bases from J, the junction contained 5 bases not matched to a gene. The CDR3 contains 13 residues. The CDR3 region is CASSISGLETQYF. CDR3 nucleotides: TGTGCCAGCAGTATTAGCGGGCTGGAGACCCAGTACTTC.

V is TRBV19 and J is TRBJ1-4; no firm D call. The CDR3 extends over 17 amino acids. Germline V lookup: CDR1 LNHDA, CDR2 SQIVND (reference sequence). V was pared by 5 bases and J by 0 bases, with 16 bases between. This chain's CDR3 is CASSLLQSHATNEKLFF. CDR3 nucleotide sequence: TGTGCCAGTAGTTTATTACAGTCACATGCAACTAATGAAAAACTGTTTTTT.

The chain carries TRBV9 and TRBJ1-2; D might be TRBD1 (6 bases). Per the germline V gene, CDR1 is SGDLS and CDR2 is YYNGEE. The CDR3 runs to 14 residues. The V and J ends lost 0 bases and 3 bases respectively, with 9 bases between them. The CDR3 DNA follows: TGTGCCAGCAGCGTAGCTCCAGGGGACTATGGCTACACCTTC. This encodes CASSVAPGDYGYTF.

This clone was recorded only once. The chain couples TRBV9 to TRBJ2-7; 7 positions agree with TRBD2. The CDR3 is 16 amino acids. With 1 base clipped from V and 5 bases from J, the junction kept 12 bases outside the gene matches. In germline, CDR1 is SGDLS, CDR2 YYNGEE. This CDR3 is CASSVSWSGTLDEQYF. The CDR3 DNA reads as TGTGCCAGCAGCGTATCGTGGAGCGGGACTTTGGACGAGCAGTACTTC.

The rearrangement uses TRBV5-1 and TRBJ1-3, with D uncertain. V was shortened by 0 bases and J by 4 bases, with 8 bases between the two germline ends. Germline values: CDR1 SGHRS, CDR2 YFSETQ. The CDR3 runs 14 residues. The CDR3 DNA reads TGCGCCAGCAGCTTGGACGGGGTGGGAAACACCATATATTTT. It is translated as CASSLDGVGNTIYF.

CDR3 loop: CATSTRTNTEAFF. CDR3 DNA: TGTGCCACCAGCACTCGAACTAACACTGAAGCTTTCTTT. The chain couples TRBV15 to TRBJ1-1; D is unclear. The CDR3 totals 13 residues. Germline loops: CDR1 LNHNV, CDR2 YYDKDF (reference sequence). The V end lost 4 bases, the J end lost 2 bases, and 8 bases lay between the germline ends.

V and J are TRBV18 and TRBJ2-1; maybe TRBD2 (5 bases). V was trimmed by 0 bases and J by 15 bases, leaving 15 bases between them. The germline V gene encodes CDR1 KGHSH and CDR2 LQKENI. The CDR3 length is 13 residues. CDR3 sequence reads: CASSPPGLPEWFF. CDR3 DNA: TGTGCCAGCTCACCACCAGGACTCCCCGAGTGGTTCTTC.

This clone showed up just a few times. This chain connects TRBV3-1 (or the pseudogene TRBV3-2) to TRBJ2-7; 7 bases match TRBD1. The CDR3 spans 15 residues. Trimming removed 1 base from V and 2 bases from J; junction bases left unmatched: 5. Germline values: CDR1 LGHDT, CDR2 YNNKEL (reference sequence). CDR3 in DNA: TGTGCCAGCAGCCAAGGACAGGGTGGCCCCTACGAGCAGTACTTC. Translating gives CASSQGQGGPYEQYF.

The chain couples TRBV4-3 to TRBJ1-2; 9 positions match TRBD1. The germline CDR1 and CDR2 sequences are LGHNA and YSLEER. The CDR3 loop spans 20 amino acids. After removal of 0 bases from V and 10 bases from J, the junction contained 24 bases not matched to a gene. The CDR3 region has the DNA TGCGCCAGCAGCCAAGATGATTACACAGGGGGCGCTTCCCGGCCTCTCACCTACACCTTC. This translates into CASSQDDYTGGASRPLTYTF.

The J gene is TRBJ2-3, the V gene TRBV5-1; the match to TRBD1 covers 11 bases. This CDR3 has 15 amino acids. The junction had 8 bases not matched to a gene; V was cut back by 7 bases and J by 4 bases. Germline CDR1 and CDR2: SGHRS and YFSETQ. CDR3 nucleotide sequence: TGCGCCAGCGGACTCAGGACAGGGGGCGCAGATACGCAGTATTTT. Encoded protein: CASGLRTGGADTQYF.

The chain is built from TRBV6-1 and TRBJ2-6, with 11 positions matching TRBD1. The CDR3 is 16 residues long. The V segment lost 4 bases and the J segment 4 bases; nucleotides outside the gene matches: 3. The germline gives CDR1 MNHNS, CDR2 SASEGT. The CDR3 DNA reads as TGTGCCAGCAGTGTGGACAGGGGGCTCGGGGCCAACGTCCTGACTTTC. It is translated as CASSVDRGLGANVLTF.

The chain recombines TRBV7-3 with TRBJ1-5; a weak D match, TRBD1 (5 bases). This CDR3 contains 14 residues. The germline V gene has CDR1 SGHTA and CDR2 FQGTGA. Between the trimmed V and J ends, which lost 1 base and 5 bases, there was a span of 9 bases. CDR3: CASSLSREDQPQHF. CDR3 DNA sequence: TGTGCCAGCAGCTTAAGCAGGGAGGATCAGCCCCAGCATTTT.

The CDR3 region has the DNA TGTGCCAGCTCACCACCGGGTGGCGTGGGCAGGGGCACAGATACGCAGTATTTT. Translation gives CASSPPGGVGRGTDTQYF. V is TRBV18 and J is TRBJ2-3; D might be TRBD1 (5 bases). Germline CDR1 KGHSH, CDR2 LQKENI. The CDR3 covers 18 residues. V was trimmed by 0 bases and J by 1 base, leaving 17 bases between them.

This clone has a single count. This chain connects TRBV10-2 to TRBJ2-4; 11 nucleotides match TRBD2. The CDR3 has 18 amino acids. V was pared by 2 bases and J by 1 base, with 7 bases of the junction left unmatched. Germline values: CDR1 WSHSY, CDR2 SAAADI. The CDR3 DNA is TGCGCCAGCAGTGAGCTAGCGGGAGGAAGCCTGGCCAAAAACATTCAGTACTTC. Translating gives CASSELAGGSLAKNIQYF.

The chain has TRBV5-5 and TRBJ2-3, with 8 bases matching TRBD2. CDR1 is SGHKS and CDR2 is YYEKEE in the germline V gene (reference sequence). Trimming took 2 bases from V and 2 from J; bases not matched to a gene: 7. The CDR3 runs 16 residues. CDR3 amino acids: CASSFTSGRYTDTQYF. The CDR3 DNA reads TGTGCCAGCAGCTTCACTAGCGGACGGTACACAGATACGCAGTATTTT.

The chain employs TRBV4-2 and TRBJ1-6, with 8 bases aligning to TRBD1. The CDR3 is made up of 16 amino acids. The germline V gene has CDR1 LGHNA and CDR2 YNFKEQ. J lost 5 bases, V lost 4 bases, and 7 bases had no gene match. CDR3 sequence (DNA): TGTGCCAGCAGCCCCCACGGACAGGGCGATAATTCACCCCTCCACTTT. As protein: CASSPHGQGDNSPLHF.

The V gene is TRBV15, the J gene TRBJ2-7; D remains unclear. The germline V gene has CDR1 LNHNV and CDR2 YYDKDF (reference sequence). This CDR3 contains 17 residues. Trimming removed 0 bases at V and 0 bases at J, with 15 bases between. This chain's CDR3 is CATSRDLAVPSSYEQYF. DNA of the CDR3: TGTGCCACCAGCAGAGACCTCGCTGTTCCTAGCTCCTACGAGCAGTACTTC.